Listed below are T cell receptor beta chains from one sample, sequenced in a study of cytomegalovirus exposure and HLA in healthy donors. Measured with immunoSEQ multiplex PCR; TCRdb has only the in-frame clones, and not every one. This table holds about 100,000 clones, 81% found once. Input material: PBMCs. The receptors come from a woman in her 70s in good health and CMV-seropositive. Both conserved end residues are part of each CDR3. The order of the fields is clone size, D gene, V gene, J gene, CDR3 DNA, CDR3 protein. D genes are given only for firm matches. A clone size is listed for some rows: how often the clone was seen (once, few, many), or a class if it is expanded.

NA	TRBD2	TRBV19	TRBJ2-1	TGTGCCAGTAGTATGAGTCTCCAGGGAGGGTACAATGAGCAGTTCTTC	CASSMSLQGGYNEQFF
NA	TRBD2	TRBV7-2	TRBJ2-4	TGTGCCAGCAGCCCTGCTAGCGGGCAACTAGCCAAAAACATTCAGTACTTC	CASSPASGQLAKNIQYF
NA	NA	TRBV19	TRBJ1-1	TGTGCCAGTAGTACCACAAATGGACAGTACACTGAAGCTTTCTTT	CASSTTNGQYTEAFF
few	NA	TRBV6-1	TRBJ1-1	TGTGCCAGCGGCGGACAGATGATGAACACTGAAGCTTTCTTT	CASGGQMMNTEAFF
NA	NA	TRBV2	TRBJ2-7	TGTGCCAGCAGTCCTCAGTACGAGCAGTACTTC	CASSPQYEQYF
few	NA	TRBV30	TRBJ2-3	TGTGCCTGGGAGGCCAGGGGCACAGATACGCAGTATTTT	CAWEARGTDTQYF
NA	NA	TRBV15	TRBJ2-7	TGTGCCACCAGCACCACACCCGTCTACGAGCAGTACTTC	CATSTTPVYEQYF
NA	TRBD1	TRBV5-5	TRBJ1-5	TGTGCCAGCAGCTTGCAGGGGGATCAGCCCCAGCATTTT	CASSLQGDQPQHF
NA	NA	TRBV6-1	TRBJ2-3	TGTGCCAGCAGTGAGATCAGGGTACAATCAGATACGCAGTATTTT	CASSEIRVQSDTQYF
once	TRBD1	TRBV7-9	TRBJ1-3	TGTGCCAGCAGCTTAGGAGGGACAGCTGGAAACACCATATATTTT	CASSLGGTAGNTIYF
NA	NA	TRBV5-1	TRBJ2-3	TGCGCCAGCAGCTTATCTAGCACAGATACGCAGTATTTT	CASSLSSTDTQYF
NA	TRBD1	TRBV5-6	TRBJ1-5	TGTGCCAGCAGCCCGGCTGGTGGAACAGGGGTGCCGGCCCAGCATTTT	CASSPAGGTGVPAQHF
NA	TRBD1	TRBV28	TRBJ1-2	TGTGCCAGCAGTTCGCTCGGACAGGGAGGATATGGCTACACCTTC	CASSSLGQGGYGYTF
NA	TRBD2	TRBV30	TRBJ2-3	TGTGCCTGGAGTCGGGCTAGCGGGATTACAGATACGCAGTATTTT	CAWSRASGITDTQYF
NA	TRBD1	TRBV6-1	TRBJ2-7	TGTGCCAGCAGTGAAGGGCGGGACAGGGTAACCCCTCAGTACTTC	CASSEGRDRVTPQYF
NA	TRBD2	TRBV6-1	TRBJ2-5	TGTGCCAGCAGTGAAGCGCGAAACCCCGGGACTAGCTGGATGACGGAGACCCAGTACTTC	CASSEARNPGTSWMTETQYF
NA	TRBD2	TRBV28	TRBJ2-5	TGTGCCAGCAGTACGGCTAGCGGATACGTACAGTACTTC	CASSTASGYVQYF